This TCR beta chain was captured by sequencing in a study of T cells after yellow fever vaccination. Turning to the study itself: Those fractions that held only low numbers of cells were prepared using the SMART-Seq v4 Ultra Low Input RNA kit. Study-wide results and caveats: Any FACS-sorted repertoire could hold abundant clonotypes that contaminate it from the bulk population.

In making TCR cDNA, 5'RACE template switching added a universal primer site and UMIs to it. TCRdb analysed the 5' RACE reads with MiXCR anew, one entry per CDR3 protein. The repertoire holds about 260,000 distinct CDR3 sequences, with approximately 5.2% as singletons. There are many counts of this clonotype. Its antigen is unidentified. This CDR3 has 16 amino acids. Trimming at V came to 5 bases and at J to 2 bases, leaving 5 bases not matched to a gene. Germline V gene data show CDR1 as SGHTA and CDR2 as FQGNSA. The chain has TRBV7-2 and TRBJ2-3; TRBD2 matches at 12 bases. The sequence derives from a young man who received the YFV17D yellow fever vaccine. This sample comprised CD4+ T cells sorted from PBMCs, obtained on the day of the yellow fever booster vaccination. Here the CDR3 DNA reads TGTGCCAGCAGCCAAGGACTAGCGGGGACCACAGATACGCAGTATTTT. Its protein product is CASSQGLAGTTDTQYF.